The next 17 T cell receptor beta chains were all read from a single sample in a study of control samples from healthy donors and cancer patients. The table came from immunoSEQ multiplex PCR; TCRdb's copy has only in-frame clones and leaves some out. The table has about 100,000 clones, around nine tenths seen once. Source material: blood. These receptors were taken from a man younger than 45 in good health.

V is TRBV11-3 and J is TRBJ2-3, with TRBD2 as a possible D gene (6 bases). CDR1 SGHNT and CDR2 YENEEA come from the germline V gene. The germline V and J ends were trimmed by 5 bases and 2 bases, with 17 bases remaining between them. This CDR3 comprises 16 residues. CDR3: CASSTGADYNTDTQYF. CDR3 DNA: TGTGCCAGCAGCACCGGGGCGGACTACAACACAGATACGCAGTATTTT.

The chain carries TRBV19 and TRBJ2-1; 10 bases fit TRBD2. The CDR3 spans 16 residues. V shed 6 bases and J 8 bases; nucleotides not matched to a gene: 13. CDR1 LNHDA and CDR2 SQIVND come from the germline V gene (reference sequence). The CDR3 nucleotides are TGTGCCAGTAGGACAAAGCGGGAGGGCCGGTTTGATGAGCAGTTCTTC. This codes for CASRTKREGRFDEQFF. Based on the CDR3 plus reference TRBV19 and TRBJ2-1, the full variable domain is DGGITQSPKYLFRKEGQNVTLSCEQNLNHDAMYWYRQDPGQGLRLIYYSQIVNDFQKGDIAEGYSVSREKKESFPLTVTSAQKNPTAFYLCASRTKREGRFDEQFFGPGTRLTVL.

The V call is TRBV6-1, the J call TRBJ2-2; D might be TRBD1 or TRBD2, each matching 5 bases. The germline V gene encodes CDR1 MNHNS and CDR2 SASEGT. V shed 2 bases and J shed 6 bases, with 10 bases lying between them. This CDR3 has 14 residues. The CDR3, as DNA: TGTGCCAGCAGTGAATATGGGGACGCCGGGGAGCTGTTTTTT. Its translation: CASSEYGDAGELFF.

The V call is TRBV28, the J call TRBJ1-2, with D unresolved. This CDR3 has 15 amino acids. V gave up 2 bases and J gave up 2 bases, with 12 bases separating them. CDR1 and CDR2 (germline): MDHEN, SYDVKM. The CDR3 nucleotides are TGTGCCAGCAGTTTAGTGCTGGGGATCAACTATGGCTACACCTTC. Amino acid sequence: CASSLVLGINYGYTF.

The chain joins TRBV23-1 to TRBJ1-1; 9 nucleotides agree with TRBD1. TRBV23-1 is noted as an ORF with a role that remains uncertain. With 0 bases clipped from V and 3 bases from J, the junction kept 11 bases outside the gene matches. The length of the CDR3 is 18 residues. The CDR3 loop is CASSQSTGGPRRDTEAFF. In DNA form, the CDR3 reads TGCGCCAGCAGTCAATCTACAGGGGGCCCCCGTAGGGACACTGAAGCTTTCTTT.

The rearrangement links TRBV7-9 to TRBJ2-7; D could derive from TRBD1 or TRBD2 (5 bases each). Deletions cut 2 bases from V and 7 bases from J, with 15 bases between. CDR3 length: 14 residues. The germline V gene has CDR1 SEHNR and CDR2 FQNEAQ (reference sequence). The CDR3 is CASSLSVGVGEQYV. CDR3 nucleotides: TGTGCCAGCAGCTTAAGTGTGGGGGTAGGGGAGCAGTACGTC.

CDR3 coding DNA: TGTGCCAGCAGCTTATGGGGATACACTGAAGCTTTCTTT. It specifies CASSLWGYTEAFF. The rearrangement links TRBV5-5 to TRBJ1-1; D not resolved. Trimming cost V 2 bases and J 3 bases, with 8 bases left between them. The CDR3 runs 13 residues. The germline CDR1 and CDR2 sequences are SGHKS and YYEKEE (reference sequence).

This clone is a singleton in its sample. DNA for the CDR3: TGTGCCAGCAGATCCACAGGGTTTGGGGCTTTCTTT. It specifies CASRSTGFGAFF. This chain joins TRBV28 and TRBJ1-1, with D possibly TRBD1 on 6 matching bases. Germline V gene lookup returns CDR1 MDHEN and CDR2 SYDVKM. V dropped 6 bases and J dropped 11 bases, with 16 bases sitting between them. This CDR3 has 12 amino acids.

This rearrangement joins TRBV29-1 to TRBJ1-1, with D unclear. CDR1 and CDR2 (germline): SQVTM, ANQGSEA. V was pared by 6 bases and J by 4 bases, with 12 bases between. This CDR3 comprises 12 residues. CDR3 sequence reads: CSVGWGSTEAFF. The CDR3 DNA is TGCAGCGTCGGGTGGGGTAGCACTGAAGCTTTCTTT.

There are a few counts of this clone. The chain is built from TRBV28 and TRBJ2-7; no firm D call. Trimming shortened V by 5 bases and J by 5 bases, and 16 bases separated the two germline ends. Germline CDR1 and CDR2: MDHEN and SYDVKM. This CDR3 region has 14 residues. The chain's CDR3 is CASSRTMGSHEQYF. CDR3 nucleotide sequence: TGTGCCAGCAGTCGGACCATGGGGTCCCACGAGCAGTACTTC.

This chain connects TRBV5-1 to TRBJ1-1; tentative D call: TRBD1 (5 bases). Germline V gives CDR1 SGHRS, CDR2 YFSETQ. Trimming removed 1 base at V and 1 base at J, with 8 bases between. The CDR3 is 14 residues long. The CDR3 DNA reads TGCGCCAGCAGCTTGACGAGGGGGAACACTGAAGCTTTCTTT. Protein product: CASSLTRGNTEAFF.

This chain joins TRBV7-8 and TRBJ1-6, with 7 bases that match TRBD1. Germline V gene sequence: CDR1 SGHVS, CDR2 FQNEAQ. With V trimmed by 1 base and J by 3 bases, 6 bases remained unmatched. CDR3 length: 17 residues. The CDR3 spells CASSLDGTASYNSPLHF. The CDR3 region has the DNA TGTGCCAGCAGCTTAGATGGGACAGCGAGCTATAATTCACCCCTCCACTTT.

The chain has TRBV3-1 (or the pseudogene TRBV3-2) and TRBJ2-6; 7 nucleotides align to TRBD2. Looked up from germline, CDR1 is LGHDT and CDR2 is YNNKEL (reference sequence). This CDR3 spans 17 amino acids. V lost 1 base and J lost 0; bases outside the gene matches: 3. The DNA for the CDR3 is TGTGCCAGCAGCCAAGTTGCGGGGGTCTCTGGGGCCAACGTCCTGACTTTC. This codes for CASSQVAGVSGANVLTF.

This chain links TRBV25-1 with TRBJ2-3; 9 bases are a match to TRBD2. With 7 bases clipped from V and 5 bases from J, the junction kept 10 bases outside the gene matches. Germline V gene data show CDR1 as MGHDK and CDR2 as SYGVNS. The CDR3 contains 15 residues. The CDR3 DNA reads TGTGCCAGCACTAAGAGCGGGGGGACTGGAGATACGCAGTATTTT. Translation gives CASTKSGGTGDTQYF.

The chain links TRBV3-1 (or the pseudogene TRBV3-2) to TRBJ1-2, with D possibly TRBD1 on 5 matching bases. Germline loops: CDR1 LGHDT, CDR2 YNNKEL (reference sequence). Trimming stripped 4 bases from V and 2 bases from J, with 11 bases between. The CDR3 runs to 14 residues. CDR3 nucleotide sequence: TGTGCCAGCAGCCTCTCGGGGGTCAACTATGGCTACACCTTC. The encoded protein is CASSLSGVNYGYTF.

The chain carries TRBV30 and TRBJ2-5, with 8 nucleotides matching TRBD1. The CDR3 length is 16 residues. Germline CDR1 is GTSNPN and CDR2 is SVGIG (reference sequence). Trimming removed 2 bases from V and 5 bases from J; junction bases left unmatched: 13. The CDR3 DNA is TGTGCCTGGAGTAAGGGGGACAGGATCACCGGGGAGACCCAGTACTTC. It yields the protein CAWSKGDRITGETQYF.

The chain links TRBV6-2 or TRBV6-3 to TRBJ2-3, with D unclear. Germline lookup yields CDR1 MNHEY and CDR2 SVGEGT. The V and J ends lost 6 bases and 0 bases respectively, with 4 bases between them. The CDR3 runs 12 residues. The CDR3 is CASSQSTDTQYF. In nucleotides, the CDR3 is TGTGCCAGCAGCCAAAGCACAGATACGCAGTATTTT.